A selection of T cell receptor beta chains follows, all from one sample in a study of cytomegalovirus exposure and HLA in healthy donors. Assay: immunoSEQ multiplex PCR; the TCRdb copy retains only in-frame clones and omits some. The top ten hold roughly 2% of the sample, which has 90,000 to 100,000 clones, about 80% seen once. Sequenced sample: PBMCs. The origin of the receptors is a man aged 40-49 years in good health and CMV-seronegative. Each CDR3 is given with its conserved first and last residue. A D gene is named only where the DNA matches it firmly. Not every row has a clone size; where given, it reads once, few, many or a size class.

>NA|NA|TRBV21-1|TRBJ1-2
TGTGCCAGCAGCAAACCCGACCCCCGACAGGGCGGTGGCTACACCTTC
CASSKPDPRQGGGYTF
>NA|NA|TRBV28|TRBJ2-7
TGTGCCAGCAGGAAGTCCTGGGAGCTTAAGGAGCGGTACTTC
CASRKSWELKERYF
>NA|NA|TRBV18|TRBJ2-1
TGTGCCAGCTCACCCCCAGGGGTTCCCTACAATGAGCAGTTCTTC
CASSPPGVPYNEQFF
>NA|NA|TRBV21-1|TRBJ2-3
TGTGCCAGCAGCAAAGCTAGTGTAGATACGCAGTATTTT
CASSKASVDTQYF
>NA|NA|TRBV28|TRBJ1-4
TGTGCCAGCACGAAATTCGGGGGGATTAGGGAAAAACTGTTTTTT
CASTKFGGIREKLFF
>NA|TRBD1|TRBV9|TRBJ2-5
TGTGCCAGCAGCCCAGGGGGACAAGAGACCCAGTACTTC
CASSPGGQETQYF
>NA|TRBD1|TRBV5-6|TRBJ2-5
TGTGCCAGCAGCTTGGCCGGGACAGGGGGTATAGAGACCCAGTACTTC
CASSLAGTGGIETQYF
>NA|NA|TRBV7-9|TRBJ1-4
TGTGCCAGCAGTCTCCCGGACAAGCCTAATGAAAAACTGTTTTTT
CASSLPDKPNEKLFF
>NA|TRBD1|TRBV9|TRBJ2-7
TGTGCCAGCAGCGGGACAGGGTCGGACGAGCAGTACTTC
CASSGTGSDEQYF
>few|TRBD2|TRBV4-1|TRBJ2-5
TGCGCCAGCAGCCAAGATAGTACGGCTAGCGGGAGCGGAACCCAGTACTTC
CASSQDSTASGSGTQYF
>once|TRBD2|TRBV11-3|TRBJ2-3
TGTGCCAGCAGCATGATAGCGGGGCTAAGCACAGATACGCAGTATTTT
CASSMIAGLSTDTQYF
>NA|TRBD2|TRBV29-1|TRBJ2-3
TGCAGCCTGGTAGGCCTAGCGGGGAGTGCAGATACGCAGTATTTT
CSLVGLAGSADTQYF
>NA|TRBD1|TRBV6-1|TRBJ1-6
TGTGCCAGCAGTGATCGGACAGGGGATAATTCACCCCTCCACTTT
CASSDRTGDNSPLHF
>NA|NA|TRBV4-3|TRBJ1-4
TGCGCCAGCAGCCAAGCTGCCGGGTCCGAAAAACTGTTTTTT
CASSQAAGSEKLFF
>NA|NA|TRBV7-7|TRBJ2-1
TGTGCCAGCAGCTTAGAGTCCGGACAGAGAGACAATGAGCAGTTCTTC
CASSLESGQRDNEQFF
>NA|TRBD1|TRBV19|TRBJ1-4
TGTGCCAGTAGTAATCAGGGGGCTGATGAAAAACTGTTTTTT
CASSNQGADEKLFF
>NA|NA|TRBV28|TRBJ2-7
TGTGCCAGCAGTTCCCCAGGACTAAAGTTCTCCTACGAGCAGTACTTC
CASSSPGLKFSYEQYF